The rows below give T cell receptor beta chains drawn from one sample of a study of T cell responses to AZD1222 COVID-19 vaccine. Here immunoSEQ multiplex PCR was the method, and the copy in TCRdb shows in-frame clones only, minus some. This repertoire shows 26,000 or so clones, around nine tenths found once; its top ten account for more than 30%. This specimen was peripheral blood, taken 28 days after the second AZD1222 dose. The receptors stem from an adult who received the AZD1222 COVID-19 vaccine. Each CDR3 is given with its conserved first and last residue. D genes are given only for firm matches. Some rows have no size entry. The others give once, few or many, or a class for an expanded clone.

TRBJ2-7 | TRBV5-1 | - | - | TGCGCCAGCAGCTCGGGCTACGAGCAGTACTTC | CASSSGYEQYF
TRBJ2-5 | TRBV27 | - | TRBD1 | TGTGCCAGCAGACAGACAGGGGGTTCCCTTCAAGAGACCCAGTACTTC | CASRQTGGSLQETQYF
TRBJ1-5 | TRBV18 | - | - | TGTGCCAGCTCCCAGGGAGGGTACAATCAGCCCCAGCATTTT | CASSQGGYNQPQHF
TRBJ2-2 | TRBV3-1/TRBV3-2 | - | - | TGTGCCAGCAGCCAATGGGGACTGCAAAAATACACCGGGGAGCTGTTTTTT | CASSQWGLQKYTGELFF
TRBJ1-6 | TRBV28 | - | TRBD1 | TGTGCCAGCAAACAGGGGAATAATTCACCCCTCCACTTT | CASKQGNNSPLHF
TRBJ2-2 | TRBV4-1 | - | TRBD1 | TGCGCCAGCAGCCAGCCGAACAGGGGGCGCACCGGGGAGCTGTTTTTT | CASSQPNRGRTGELFF
TRBJ1-2 | TRBV5-1 | - | - | TGCGCCAGCAGCTTTACAGGGCTGAACTATGGCTACACCTTC | CASSFTGLNYGYTF
TRBJ2-1 | TRBV29-1 | - | TRBD1 | TGCAGCGTTGAAGGACCCCGAGGACAGGGAGGTTCCTACAATGAGCAGTTCTTC | CSVEGPRGQGGSYNEQFF
TRBJ2-5 | TRBV10-2 | - | - | TGCGCCACCAAAGAAGGGGGTGGAGAGACCCAGTACTTC | CATKEGGGETQYF
TRBJ1-5 | TRBV7-2 | - | TRBD1 | TGTGCCAGCAGCGCCGGACAGGGAGTAGGTCAGCCCCAGCATTTT | CASSAGQGVGQPQHF
TRBJ2-1 | TRBV24-1 | - | TRBD2 | TGTGCCACCAGCGGGACTAGCGGAGGATCCTACAATGAGCAGTTCTTC | CATSGTSGGSYNEQFF
TRBJ1-2 | TRBV27 | - | TRBD1 | TGTGCCAGCAGTTCACCGACAGGGGCAGCTAACTATGGCTACACCTTC | CASSSPTGAANYGYTF
TRBJ2-2 | TRBV5-1 | - | TRBD1 | TGCGCCAGCAGGCGGACAGGGTTGGCCGGGGAGCTGTTTTTT | CASRRTGLAGELFF
TRBJ1-2 | TRBV4-2 | - | - | TGTGCCAGCAGCCAAGACAGGGTGGCTGGCTACACCTTC | CASSQDRVAGYTF
TRBJ2-3 | TRBV5-1 | - | - | TGCGCCAGCATTAGCGGCAGTACTTGGCCAGATACGCAGTATTTT | CASISGSTWPDTQYF
TRBJ2-7 | TRBV6-5 | - | - | TGTGCCAGCAGTACGGAGACAGCGATTTACGAGCAGTACTTC | CASSTETAIYEQYF
TRBJ2-7 | TRBV2 | - | - | TGTGCCAGCAGTCACCGGAAACCCCGGGACGAGCAGTACTTC | CASSHRKPRDEQYF
TRBJ1-5 | TRBV6-5 | - | - | TGTGCCAGCTTGCAGGGCGGCAATCAGCCCCAGCATTTT | CASLQGGNQPQHF
TRBJ1-6 | TRBV2 | - | TRBD1 | TGTGCCAGCAGTGACACCCCGGGACAGGGGAGCTCCTATAATTCACCCCTCCACTTT | CASSDTPGQGSSYNSPLHF
TRBJ2-1 | TRBV7-2 | - | - | TGTGCCAGCAGCTTAGATTACGGGTGGGGTAATGAGCAGTTCTTC | CASSLDYGWGNEQFF
TRBJ1-1 | TRBV19 | - | - | TGTGCCAGTAGGCTTGCCTCCGGGACGGTAAACACTGAAGCTTTCTTT | CASRLASGTVNTEAFF
TRBJ2-1 | TRBV13 | - | - | TGTGCCAGCAGCTTCCGGGACAAGAACAATGAGCAGTTCTTC | CASSFRDKNNEQFF
TRBJ1-1 | TRBV5-8 | - | - | TGTGCCAGCAGCTTGCAAAGGGGTTGGACTGAAGCTTTCTTT | CASSLQRGWTEAFF
TRBJ2-3 | TRBV5-1 | - | TRBD2 | TGCGCCAGCAGCTTGGAACGGGAGGAAGATACGCAGTATTTT | CASSLEREEDTQYF
TRBJ2-5 | TRBV28 | - | TRBD2 | TGTGCCAGCAGTAGGCGGGCGGGGGGTCCAAATCAAGAGACCCAGTACTTC | CASSRRAGGPNQETQYF
TRBJ1-1 | TRBV12-3/TRBV12-4 | - | - | TGTGCCAGCAGTTTAGCGCGAGGGACTGAAGCTTTCTTT | CASSLARGTEAFF
TRBJ2-2 | TRBV19 | few | TRBD2 | TGTGCCAGTAGTGTGGGACTATCGAACACCGGGGAGCTGTTTTTT | CASSVGLSNTGELFF
TRBJ2-1 | TRBV6-2/TRBV6-3 | - | - | TGTGCCAGCAGTTACGGGATGAGGGGGGAGCAGTTCTTC | CASSYGMRGEQFF
TRBJ1-5 | TRBV7-8 | - | - | TGTGCCAGCAGCTTAAAGCCGGGCATCTATAGCAATCAGCCCCAGCATTTT | CASSLKPGIYSNQPQHF
TRBJ2-2 | TRBV7-9 | - | - | TGTGCCAGCAGCTTAGACAGGGATTACACCGGGGAGCTGTTTTTT | CASSLDRDYTGELFF
TRBJ1-2 | TRBV6-1 | - | - | TGTGCCAGCAGTGAAGCGGAGGGTGCCTATGGCTACACCTTC | CASSEAEGAYGYTF
TRBJ2-3 | TRBV19 | - | TRBD2 | TGTGCCAGTAGTATGGGGACTAGCACAGCAGATACGCAGTATTTT | CASSMGTSTADTQYF
TRBJ1-1 | TRBV7-9 | - | - | TGTGCCAGCAGCTTACCCCTAGGCAGGGACACTGAAGCTTTCTTT | CASSLPLGRDTEAFF
TRBJ2-5 | TRBV29-1 | - | TRBD1 | TGCAGCGTTGTATTTGGACAGGCATCAGAGACCCAGTACTTC | CSVVFGQASETQYF
TRBJ2-2 | TRBV10-3 | - | - | TGTGCCATCAGTGAGCAGGCAGGGTCCACCGGGGAGCTGTTTTTT | CAISEQAGSTGELFF
TRBJ2-1 | TRBV5-1 | - | - | TGCGCCAGCGCCCAGGGAGTTTCTCGGGGCTATGAGCAGTTCTTC | CASAQGVSRGYEQFF
TRBJ1-1 | TRBV18 | - | - | TGTGCCAGCTCACGGGACATGGGTCGGAACACTGAAGCTTTCTTT | CASSRDMGRNTEAFF
TRBJ2-5 | TRBV5-1 | - | - | TGCGCCAGCAGCCCCGGACAGCAACAAGAGACCCAGTACTTC | CASSPGQQQETQYF
TRBJ2-5 | TRBV21-1 | - | - | TGTGCCAGCAGACGGAGTCAAGAGACCCAGTACTTC | CASRRSQETQYF
TRBJ1-5 | TRBV9 | - | TRBD1 | TGTGCCAGCAGCGTAGGAACCGGGACAGGGGGAGATCAGCCCCAGCATTTT | CASSVGTGTGGDQPQHF
TRBJ2-7 | TRBV19 | - | TRBD1 | TGTGCCAGCCGGTCAGAGGGACAGGGGAACTCCTACGAGCAGTACTTC | CASRSEGQGNSYEQYF
TRBJ2-4 | TRBV19 | few | - | TGTGCCAGTAGAGAAGAGGGCAAAAACATTCAGTACTTC | CASREEGKNIQYF
TRBJ1-6 | TRBV14 | few | - | TGTGCCAGCAGCACCGGAGGCCATTCACCCCTCCACTTT | CASSTGGHSPLHF
TRBJ2-1 | TRBV5-1 | - | TRBD2 | TGCGCCAGCAGCAAGGGACTAGCGGGAGTCGGGCGAAATGAGCAGTTCTTC | CASSKGLAGVGRNEQFF
TRBJ2-1 | TRBV30 | once | TRBD1 | TGTGCCTGGAGCCTACAGGGGAGCTACAATGAGCAGTTCTTC | CAWSLQGSYNEQFF